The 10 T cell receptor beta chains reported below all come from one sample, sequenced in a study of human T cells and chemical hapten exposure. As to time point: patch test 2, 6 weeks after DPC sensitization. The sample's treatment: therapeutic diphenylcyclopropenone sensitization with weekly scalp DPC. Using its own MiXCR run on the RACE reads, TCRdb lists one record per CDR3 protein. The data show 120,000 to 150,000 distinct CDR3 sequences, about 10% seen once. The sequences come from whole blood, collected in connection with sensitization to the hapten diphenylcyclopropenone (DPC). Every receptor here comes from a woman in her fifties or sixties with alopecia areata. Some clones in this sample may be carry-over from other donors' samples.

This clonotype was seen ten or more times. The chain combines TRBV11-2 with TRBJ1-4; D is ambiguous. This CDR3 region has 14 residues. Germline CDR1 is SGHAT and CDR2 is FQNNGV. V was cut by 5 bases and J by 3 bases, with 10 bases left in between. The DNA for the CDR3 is TGTGCCAGCAGCCCTCAGTGGGCTAATGAAAAACTGTTTTTT. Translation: CASSPQWANEKLFF.

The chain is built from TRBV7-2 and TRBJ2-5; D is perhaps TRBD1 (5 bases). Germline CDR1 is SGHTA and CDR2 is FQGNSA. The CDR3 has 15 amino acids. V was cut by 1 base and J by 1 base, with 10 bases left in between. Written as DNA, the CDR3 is TGTGCCAGCAGCTTAGGCAGACAGAGCCAAGAGACCCAGTACTTC. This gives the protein CASSLGRQSQETQYF.

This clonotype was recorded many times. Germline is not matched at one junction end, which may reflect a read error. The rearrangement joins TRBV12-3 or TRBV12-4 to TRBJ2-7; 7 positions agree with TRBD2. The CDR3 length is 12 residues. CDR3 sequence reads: CASSLAVYEQYF. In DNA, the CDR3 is TGTGCCAGCAGTCTAGCGGTCTACGAGCAGTACTTC.

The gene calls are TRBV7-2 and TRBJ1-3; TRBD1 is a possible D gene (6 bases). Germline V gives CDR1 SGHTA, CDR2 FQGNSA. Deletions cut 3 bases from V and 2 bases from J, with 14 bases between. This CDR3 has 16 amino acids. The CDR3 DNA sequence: TGTGCCAGCAGCTTGATCCCAGGGGCGCCTGGAAACACCATATATTTT. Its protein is CASSLIPGAPGNTIYF.

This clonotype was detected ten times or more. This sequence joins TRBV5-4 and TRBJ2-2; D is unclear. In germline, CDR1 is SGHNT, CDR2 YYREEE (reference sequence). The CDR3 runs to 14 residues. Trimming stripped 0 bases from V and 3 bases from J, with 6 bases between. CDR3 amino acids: CASSLVTDTGELFF. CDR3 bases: TGTGCCAGCAGCTTGGTTACAGACACCGGGGAGCTGTTTTTT.

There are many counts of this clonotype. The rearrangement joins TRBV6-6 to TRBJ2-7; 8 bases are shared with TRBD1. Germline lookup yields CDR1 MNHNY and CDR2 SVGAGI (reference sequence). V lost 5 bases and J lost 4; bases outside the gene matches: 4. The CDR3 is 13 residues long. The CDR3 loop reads CASSQTGEYEQYF. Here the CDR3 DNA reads TGTGCCAGCAGTCAGACAGGGGAGTACGAGCAGTACTTC.

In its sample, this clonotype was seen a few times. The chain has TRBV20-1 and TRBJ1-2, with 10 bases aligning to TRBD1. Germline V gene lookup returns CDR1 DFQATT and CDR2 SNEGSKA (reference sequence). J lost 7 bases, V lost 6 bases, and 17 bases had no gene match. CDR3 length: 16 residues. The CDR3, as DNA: TGCAGTGCGCCACCCGGGACAGGGGCCGGTCGCAGTGGCTACACCTTC. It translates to CSAPPGTGAGRSGYTF.

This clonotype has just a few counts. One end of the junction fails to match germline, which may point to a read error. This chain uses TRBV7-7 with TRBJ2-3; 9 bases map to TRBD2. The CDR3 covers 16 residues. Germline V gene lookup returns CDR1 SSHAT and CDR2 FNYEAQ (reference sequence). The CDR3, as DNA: TGTGCTAGCAGCCCTTGGGGTAGCGGGAGACCAGATACGCAGTATTTT. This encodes CASSPWGSGRPDTQYF.

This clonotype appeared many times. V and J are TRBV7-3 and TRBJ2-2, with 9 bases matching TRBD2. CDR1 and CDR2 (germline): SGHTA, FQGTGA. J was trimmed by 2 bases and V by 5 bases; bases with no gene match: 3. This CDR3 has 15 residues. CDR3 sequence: CASSPGLANTGELFF. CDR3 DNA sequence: TGTGCCAGCAGCCCGGGACTAGCTAACACCGGGGAGCTGTTTTTT.

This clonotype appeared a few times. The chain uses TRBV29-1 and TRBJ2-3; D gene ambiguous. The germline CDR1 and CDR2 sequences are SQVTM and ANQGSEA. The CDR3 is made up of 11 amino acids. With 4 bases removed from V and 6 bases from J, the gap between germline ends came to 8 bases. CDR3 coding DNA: TGCAGCGTTGCCAAGCCCGATACGCAGTATTTT. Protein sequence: CSVAKPDTQYF.